Below are 28 T cell receptor beta chains sequenced from a single sample in a study of Ad26.COV2.S vaccination and SARS-CoV-2 variants. Here immunoSEQ multiplex PCR was the method, and the copy in TCRdb shows in-frame clones only, minus some. This sample has around 450,000 clones, with around 89% found just once. The sample's treatment: around 19 received Ad26.COV2.S at low or high dose, single or two shots; about 5 received placebo; per-sample allocation not given. It was on day 63 after the first vaccine or placebo injection that samples were taken. The sequenced sample was peripheral blood, obtained in a trial of Ad26.COV2.S vaccine versus placebo. Every receptor here comes from a person between 18 and 59 years old who received the Ad26.COV2.S COVID-19 vaccine or a placebo.

This chain's CDR3 is CASRTGTYEQYF. The CDR3 nucleotides are TGTGCCAGTAGGACAGGAACCTACGAGCAGTACTTC. V usage is TRBV28 and J usage is TRBJ2-7; 7 nucleotides match TRBD1. V dropped 9 bases and J dropped 2; count of bases not matched to a gene: 4. CDR1 and CDR2 from the germline V gene are MDHEN and SYDVKM. The CDR3 has 12 residues. The complete variable domain, with remaining parts taken from reference TRBV28 and TRBJ2-7, reads DVKVTQSSRYLVKRTGEKVFLECVQDMDHENMFWYRQDPGLGLRLIYFSYDVKMKEKGDIPEGYSVSREKKERFSLILESASTNQTSMYLCASRTGTYEQYFGPGTRLTVT.

The chain combines TRBV19 with TRBJ1-6; TRBD1 agrees at 10 bases. With 4 bases clipped from V and 6 bases from J, the junction kept 3 bases outside the gene matches. The CDR3 is 15 amino acids. Germline values: CDR1 LNHDA, CDR2 SQIVND (reference sequence). The CDR3 nucleotides read TGTGCCAGTAGTACGTGGACAGGGGGTAATTCACCCCTCCACTTT. It yields the protein CASSTWTGGNSPLHF.

The rearrangement uses TRBV28 and TRBJ1-5, with unresolved D. The V gene lost 8 bases and the J gene lost 0 bases, with 5 bases spanning the gap. This CDR3 comprises 12 residues. Looked up from germline, CDR1 is MDHEN and CDR2 is SYDVKM. The CDR3 DNA follows: TGTGCCAGCTTAAGTAGCAATCAGCCCCAGCATTTT. Amino acid sequence: CASLSSNQPQHF.

V gene TRBV24-1 combines with J gene TRBJ2-2, with 7 bases lining up with TRBD1. The CDR3 spans 15 residues. V was clipped by 7 bases and J by 1 base; unmatched bases: 5. Germline values: CDR1 KGHDR, CDR2 SFDVKD. The CDR3 loop is CATRRGTVNTGELFF. The CDR3 DNA is TGTGCCACCAGGAGGGGGACAGTGAACACCGGGGAGCTGTTTTTT.

The rearrangement joins TRBV5-6 to TRBJ1-6; D remains ambiguous. Germline lookup yields CDR1 SGHDT and CDR2 YYEEEE. The length of the CDR3 is 14 residues. The V gene lost 0 bases and the J gene lost 4 bases, with 5 bases spanning the gap. This CDR3 reads CASSLGLYNSPLHF. In nucleotides, the CDR3 is TGTGCCAGCAGCTTGGGACTGTATAATTCACCCCTCCACTTT.

This sequence joins TRBV5-5 and TRBJ2-3; either TRBD1 or TRBD2 may supply D (6 bases each). The CDR3 totals 16 residues. Between the trimmed V and J ends, which lost 4 bases and 5 bases, there was a span of 20 bases. Germline CDR1 and CDR2: SGHKS and YYEKEE (reference sequence). The chain's CDR3 is CASSPGAGAGRDTQYF. The CDR3 DNA follows: TGTGCCAGCAGCCCGGGGGCCGGGGCGGGGAGAGATACGCAGTATTTT.

The gene calls are TRBV4-1 and TRBJ2-2; possibly TRBD1 for D (5 bases). The CDR3 extends over 16 amino acids. Germline V lookup: CDR1 MGHRA, CDR2 YSYEKL. Trimming pared 0 bases from V and 1 base from J, leaving 9 bases between. CDR3 bases: TGCGCCAGCAGCCAAGACAGGACACTGAACACCGGGGAGCTGTTTTTT. It translates to CASSQDRTLNTGELFF.

The chain uses TRBV25-1 and TRBJ1-2; D unresolved. Germline V lookup: CDR1 MGHDK, CDR2 SYGVNS. V shed 5 bases and J shed 0 bases, with 10 bases lying between them. The CDR3 is 14 residues long. The CDR3 loop is CASSPQLANYGYTF. The CDR3 nucleotides read TGTGCCAGCAGTCCCCAGTTAGCTAACTATGGCTACACCTTC.

This rearrangement joins TRBV28 to TRBJ2-7, with D hard to call. V was pared by 6 bases and J by 1 base, with 10 bases between. Germline CDR1 and CDR2: MDHEN and SYDVKM. There are 13 residues in the CDR3. The DNA for the CDR3 is TGTGCCAGCAGATCCGGGCAATCCTACGAGCAGTACTTC. This translates into CASRSGQSYEQYF.

This chain connects TRBV28 to TRBJ2-1, with no clear D. V dropped 5 bases and J dropped 6 bases, with 14 bases sitting between them. CDR3 length: 14 residues. Germline CDR1 MDHEN, CDR2 SYDVKM. As DNA, the CDR3 is TGTGCCAGCAGTCCGACGGTCGGTGGCAATGAGCAGTTCTTC. As protein: CASSPTVGGNEQFF.

V and J are TRBV20-1 and TRBJ1-5, with no clear D. This CDR3 spans 13 amino acids. Trimming shortened V by 5 bases and J by 7 bases, and 15 bases separated the two germline ends. Germline CDR1 reads DFQATT; CDR2 reads SNEGSKA (reference sequence). CDR3 in amino acids: CSAGVGTEQPQHF. The CDR3 DNA reads as TGCAGTGCTGGTGTCGGAACAGAGCAGCCCCAGCATTTT.

V gene TRBV5-5 combines with J gene TRBJ1-1; D is uncertain. Trimming left V 4 bases short and J 1 base short, with 14 bases between. The CDR3 is made up of 15 amino acids. Germline CDR1 reads SGHKS; CDR2 reads YYEKEE (reference sequence). CDR3 DNA: TGTGCCAGCAGCCCCAGCGTAGTGAGGAACACTGAAGCTTTCTTT. Translated, it gives CASSPSVVRNTEAFF.

This chain connects TRBV9 to TRBJ1-2, with D perhaps TRBD1 (6 bases). Trimming removed 3 bases from V and 5 bases from J, with 14 bases in between. Germline V gene data show CDR1 as SGDLS and CDR2 as YYNGEE. The CDR3 runs 14 residues. CDR3 residues: CASSATTGVYGYTF. Written as DNA, the CDR3 is TGTGCCAGCAGCGCCACGACAGGAGTATATGGCTACACCTTC.

The genes are TRBV12-3 or TRBV12-4 and TRBJ2-1, with D uncertain. Trimming cost V 0 bases and J 7 bases, with 4 bases left between them. This CDR3 contains 12 residues. The CDR3 loop reads CASSLAWNEQFF. CDR3 bases: TGTGCCAGCAGTTTAGCTTGGAATGAGCAGTTCTTC.

The J gene is TRBJ1-6, the V gene TRBV28; 7 bases agree with TRBD1. The ends lost 6 bases at V and 0 bases at J; junction bases unmatched: 11. Germline V CDR1 and CDR2: MDHEN, SYDVKM. The CDR3 is 18 amino acids. CDR3 in DNA: TGTGCCAGCAGCTCATTCAGGGGGGAGAGCTCCTATAATTCACCCCTCCACTTT. It translates to CASSSFRGESSYNSPLHF.

V usage is TRBV5-1 and J usage is TRBJ2-3; either TRBD1 or TRBD2 may supply D (5 bases each). The CDR3 extends over 16 amino acids. Germline CDR1 and CDR2: SGHRS and YFSETQ. V lost 0 bases, J lost 4 bases, and 15 bases lay in between. CDR3 residues: CASSLVWQRDADTQYF. The CDR3 bases are TGCGCCAGCAGCTTGGTCTGGCAGAGGGACGCAGATACGCAGTATTTT.

The chain has TRBV6-5 and TRBJ1-2, with 11 bases fitting TRBD1. V dropped 4 bases and J dropped 7; count of bases not matched to a gene: 5. The CDR3 contains 14 residues. Germline CDR1 reads MNHEY; CDR2 reads SVGAGI. The CDR3 DNA follows: TGTGCCAGCAGTTGGACAGGGGGCGTGGGTGGCTACACCTTC. Its translation is CASSWTGGVGGYTF.

The CDR3 loop is CASSVEGDEQYF. The CDR3, as DNA: TGTGCCAGCAGCGTAGAGGGGGACGAGCAGTACTTC. This chain uses TRBV9 with TRBJ2-7, with a weak D call TRBD1 (6 bases). The CDR3 extends over 12 amino acids. Germline CDR1 is SGDLS and CDR2 is YYNGEE. Trimming took off 0 bases at V and 5 bases at J, with 6 bases between the two ends.

The chain couples TRBV7-3 to TRBJ2-4, with a weak D call TRBD2 (6 bases). V shed 5 bases and J shed 2 bases, with 13 bases lying between them. Germline values: CDR1 SGHTA, CDR2 FQGTGA. The CDR3 extends over 15 amino acids. The CDR3 sequence is CASSPNGGTKNIQYF. In DNA, the CDR3 is TGTGCCAGCAGCCCTAACGGGGGAACCAAAAACATTCAGTACTTC. The whole variable domain, filled in from reference TRBV7-3 and TRBJ2-4, reads GAGVSQTPSNKVTEKGKYVELRCDPISGHTALYWYRQSLGQGPEFLIYFQGTGAADDSGLPNDRFFAVRPEGSVSTLKIQRTERGDSAVYLCASSPNGGTKNIQYFGAGTRLSVL.

The chain couples TRBV20-1 to TRBJ1-5; D is ambiguous. V shed 3 bases and J shed 6 bases, with 9 bases lying between them. The CDR3 spans 12 residues. Germline V CDR1 and CDR2: DFQATT, SNEGSKA (reference sequence). CDR3: CSASGGLQPQHF. CDR3 nucleotides: TGCAGTGCTAGTGGAGGCCTTCAGCCCCAGCATTTT.

The V and J genes are TRBV5-4 and TRBJ2-7; no clear D. Looked up from germline, CDR1 is SGHNT and CDR2 is YYREEE (reference sequence). The ends were cut back, 4 bases at V and 3 bases at J, with 11 bases in the middle. The CDR3 is 13 amino acids. The DNA of the CDR3 is TGTGCCAGCAGCCAAATAGAGTACTACGAGCAGTACTTC. Protein product: CASSQIEYYEQYF.

The chain combines TRBV9 with TRBJ2-1; 8 bases fit TRBD2. The CDR3 covers 16 residues. Germline CDR1 is SGDLS and CDR2 is YYNGEE. With V trimmed by 3 bases and J by 2 bases, 7 bases remained unmatched. As DNA, the CDR3 is TGTGCCAGCAGCGAGACCGGGACTAGTACCTACAATGAGCAGTTCTTC. Protein: CASSETGTSTYNEQFF.

This sequence joins TRBV9 and TRBJ2-3; 8 positions agree with TRBD2. This CDR3 is built from 15 residues. Germline lookup yields CDR1 SGDLS and CDR2 YYNGEE. The J segment lost 1 base and the V segment lost 2 bases, leaving 3 bases of the junction unmatched. The CDR3 protein is CASSVSGVRTDTQYF. Here the CDR3 DNA reads TGTGCCAGCAGCGTTAGCGGGGTACGCACAGATACGCAGTATTTT.

The rearrangement uses TRBV7-9 and TRBJ2-7; possibly TRBD1 for D (5 bases). The CDR3 contains 15 residues. Trimming took 5 bases from V and 3 from J, leaving 17 bases between them. Germline V gene data show CDR1 as SEHNR and CDR2 as FQNEAQ (reference sequence). Here the CDR3 DNA reads TGTGCCAGCAGCCCCACCAAGGGGTTAGGCTACGAGCAGTACTTC. Residues: CASSPTKGLGYEQYF.

J is TRBJ2-2 and V is TRBV4-3; TRBD2 might be the D (6 bases). Trimming pared 5 bases from V and 6 bases from J, leaving 13 bases between. Germline loops: CDR1 LGHNA, CDR2 YSLEER. The CDR3 spans 14 residues. The CDR3 spells CASSTRRGAGELFF. CDR3 in DNA: TGCGCCAGCAGCACAAGGAGGGGCGCCGGGGAGCTGTTTTTT.

The chain carries TRBV27 and TRBJ1-2, with 8 bases aligning to TRBD1. V lost 5 bases and J lost 7; bases outside the gene matches: 9. Germline V CDR1 and CDR2: MNHEY, SMNVEV (reference sequence). The CDR3 has 14 residues. This CDR3 is CASSRNRGEGGYTF. The CDR3 DNA is TGTGCCAGCAGTAGAAACAGGGGGGAAGGTGGCTACACCTTC.

This chain uses TRBV28 with TRBJ2-7, with TRBD1 matching over 10 bases. The CDR3 is 15 residues long. Trimming removed 3 bases from V and 5 bases from J; junction bases left unmatched: 7. Germline V lookup: CDR1 MDHEN, CDR2 SYDVKM. The CDR3 region is CASSFPGQGGHEQYF. The CDR3 DNA is TGTGCCAGCAGTTTCCCCGGACAGGGGGGCCACGAGCAGTACTTC.

In its sample, this clone was seen once. The gene calls are TRBV12-3 or TRBV12-4 and TRBJ1-3; 10 bases map to TRBD1. The CDR3 contains 13 residues. V lost 6 bases to trimming and J lost 7 bases; unmatched junction nucleotides: 3. The DNA of the CDR3 is TGTGCCAGCAGGACAGGGGGCCTTAACACCATATATTTT. It encodes CASRTGGLNTIYF.